Listed here are 2 T cell receptor beta chains from one sample, sequenced in a study of cytomegalovirus exposure and HLA in healthy donors. Using immunoSEQ multiplex PCR, the repertoire was profiled, and TCRdb retains in-frame clones only, with some absent. Found here are around 150,000 clones, just over 90% of them singletons; the top ten hold about 0.7%. The sample was PBMCs. The source of these receptors is a man aged 18 to 30 in good health and CMV-seronegative.

This rearrangement joins TRBV29-1 to TRBJ1-2; D perhaps matches TRBD1 (6 bases). The CDR3 totals 15 residues. The V gene's germline CDR1 is SQVTM and CDR2 ANQGSEA. The V gene lost 3 bases and the J gene lost 3 bases, with 17 bases spanning the gap. CDR3 in DNA: TGCAGCGTTGACCAATCTCTACAGGGCGACTATGGCTACACCTTC. It is translated as CSVDQSLQGDYGYTF.

CDR3: CASRDRGLHQPQHF. The CDR3 DNA reads as TGTGCCAGCAGGGACCGGGGGTTACATCAGCCCCAGCATTTT. The rearrangement links TRBV6-5 to TRBJ1-5; D perhaps matches TRBD1 (5 bases). V lost 6 bases and J 5 bases, leaving 14 bases between the germline ends. Germline values: CDR1 MNHEY, CDR2 SVGAGI. The CDR3 sequence is 14 residues long.